The next 5 T cell receptor beta chains were all read from a single sample in a study of T-cell memory formation after mild COVID-19. TCRdb fed the 5' RACE reads into MiXCR, producing one record per CDR3 protein. The sample lists 400,000 to 450,000 distinct CDR3 sequences, approximately 18% occurring once. The sequenced sample consisted of PBMCs or a T cell subset sorted from them (not recorded which). The receptors stem from a young man who had mild COVID-19 (a few samples of this study predate the infection). Cell type and time point are not known.

This clonotype was detected only a few times. The rearrangement links TRBV4-1 to TRBJ1-5; D uncertain. V was clipped by 1 base and J by 9 bases, with 7 bases between them. Germline assignment: CDR1 MGHRA and CDR2 YSYEKL. This CDR3 spans 12 amino acids. In DNA form, the CDR3 reads TGCGCCAGCAGCCAAGCCGAGGGGCCCCAGCATTTT. As protein: CASSQAEGPQHF.

This clonotype occurred many times. The chain recombines TRBV20-1 with TRBJ2-7, with D perhaps assigned TRBD1 or TRBD2 (5 bases each). This CDR3 contains 14 residues. Per germline, CDR1 DFQATT and CDR2 SNEGSKA (reference sequence). Trimming removed 1 base from V and 3 bases from J, with 13 bases in between. The CDR3: CSARVSGRNYEQYF. Here the CDR3 DNA reads TGCAGTGCTAGAGTTTCGGGACGTAACTACGAGCAGTACTTC.

This clonotype was detected many times. This rearrangement joins TRBV9 to TRBJ1-2, with 7 bases that match TRBD1. The CDR3 covers 13 residues. Germline lookup yields CDR1 SGDLS and CDR2 YYNGEE. The V and J ends lost 3 bases and 7 bases, in that order; junction bases with no gene match: 6. Written as DNA, the CDR3 is TGTGCCAGCAGCGCTACAGGGGAGGTTGGCTACACCTTC. Its translation: CASSATGEVGYTF.

This clonotype appeared a few times. The J gene is TRBJ2-3, the V gene TRBV18; the match to TRBD2 covers 13 bases. CDR1 KGHSH and CDR2 LQKENI come from the germline V gene. This CDR3 is 18 amino acids long. The J segment lost 2 bases and the V segment lost 3 bases, leaving 8 bases of the junction unmatched. CDR3 in DNA: TGTGCCAGCTCACCGCAGCTGACTAGCGGGGGGTCCACAGATACGCAGTATTTT. As protein: CASSPQLTSGGSTDTQYF.

There are a few counts of this clonotype. The V and J genes are TRBV20-1 and TRBJ2-3, with 9 positions matching TRBD2. From germline, CDR1 is DFQATT and CDR2 SNEGSKA (reference sequence). V trimming: 1 base; J trimming: 3 bases; junction bases outside the gene matches: 14. CDR3 length: 18 residues. The CDR3 DNA follows: TGCAGTGCTAGAGGTGGAAGCGGGGGGCCCACGGGGACAGATACGCAGTATTTT. Translating it yields CSARGGSGGPTGTDTQYF.